The next 11 T cell receptor beta chains were all read from a single sample in a study of blood T cell repertoires in COVID-19. Sequencing was performed with immunoSEQ multiplex PCR; in TCRdb, only in-frame clones are kept and a portion is missing. The data hold approximately 230,000 clones, with about 90% observed a single time. Sequenced material: peripheral blood. These TCRs come from an elderly man with acute or convalescent COVID-19.

The chain uses TRBV7-9 and TRBJ2-5; 10 bases match TRBD2. In germline, CDR1 is SEHNR, CDR2 FQNEAQ (reference sequence). Trimming removed 4 bases from V and 2 bases from J; junction bases left unmatched: 4. The CDR3 length is 15 residues. CDR3 loop: CASSSQLAGQETQYF. DNA of the CDR3: TGTGCCAGCAGCTCCCAACTAGCGGGACAAGAGACCCAGTACTTC.

The rearrangement uses TRBV19 and TRBJ2-6, with D perhaps TRBD1 (6 bases). CDR1 LNHDA and CDR2 SQIVND come from the germline V gene (reference sequence). The CDR3 covers 16 residues. V was cut by 5 bases and J by 0 bases, with 11 bases left in between. The CDR3 region has the DNA TGTGCCAGTAGTCCGGACAGACTCTCTGGGGCCAACGTCCTGACTTTC. Its translation: CASSPDRLSGANVLTF.

This clone showed up just once. Other DNA sequences from this sample encode an identical CDR3 as well. The V gene is TRBV18, the J gene TRBJ1-2; possible D gene TRBD1, 5 bases. CDR1 is KGHSH, CDR2 LQKENI, per germline. This CDR3 has 13 amino acids. Trimming pared 3 bases from V and 3 bases from J, leaving 8 bases between. The CDR3 here is CASSPEGDYGYTF. CDR3 DNA sequence: TGTGCCAGCTCACCTGAAGGGGACTATGGCTACACCTTC.

The chain is built from TRBV7-3 and TRBJ2-3; 13 bases match TRBD2. The germline V gene encodes CDR1 SGHTA and CDR2 FQGTGA. Unmatched junction bases numbered 2, after V lost 5 bases and J lost 0 bases. This CDR3 has 16 residues. CDR3 nucleotide sequence: TGTGCCAGCAGCAAGGGACTAGCGGGGAGCACAGATACGCAGTATTTT. Translation: CASSKGLAGSTDTQYF.

This chain connects TRBV28 to TRBJ1-5; 8 bases align to TRBD1. The CDR3 extends over 14 amino acids. Germline CDR1 and CDR2: MDHEN and SYDVKM. V shed 5 bases and J 6 bases; nucleotides not matched to a gene: 6. The CDR3 DNA reads TGTGCCAGCAGTAGGACAGGGTTTGCTCAGCCCCAGCATTTT. Its protein product is CASSRTGFAQPQHF.

The table lists this clone with a count of one. This rearrangement joins TRBV7-2 to TRBJ1-3, with D possibly being TRBD1 (5 bases). The V and J ends lost 5 bases and 1 base respectively, with 15 bases between them. The germline CDR1 and CDR2 sequences are SGHTA and FQGNSA. This CDR3 contains 16 residues. Here the CDR3 reads CASSREIGGSGNTIYF. In DNA, the CDR3 is TGTGCCAGCAGCCGGGAAATCGGGGGATCTGGAAACACCATATATTTT.

V gene TRBV5-6 combines with J gene TRBJ1-2, with a possible D match to TRBD1 (6 bases). V lost 3 bases to trimming and J lost 4 bases, with 10 bases between them. Germline CDR1 and CDR2: SGHDT and YYEEEE. CDR3 length: 13 residues. The DNA of the CDR3 is TGTGCCAGCAGCTCGGGACACGGCTATGGCTACACCTTC. Protein product: CASSSGHGYGYTF.

The chain is built from TRBV7-9 and TRBJ2-6, with TRBD2 as a possible D gene (5 bases). V lost 3 bases and J 4 bases, leaving 10 bases between the germline ends. The germline gives CDR1 SEHNR, CDR2 FQNEAQ (reference sequence). The CDR3 contains 15 residues. In nucleotides, the CDR3 is TGTGCCAGCAGCTTTGACTATGAAGGGGCCAACGTCCTGACTTTC. Translated, it gives CASSFDYEGANVLTF.

J is TRBJ2-3 and V is TRBV7-2; TRBD1 matches 9 bases. CDR1 and CDR2 (germline): SGHTA, FQGNSA. CDR3 length equals 14 residues. The trim removed 5 bases at V and 4 bases at J, leaving 4 bases unmatched. CDR3 nucleotide sequence: TGTGCCAGCAGCCGCCGACAGGGGGCAGATACGCAGTATTTT. Protein: CASSRRQGADTQYF. The whole variable domain, filled in from reference TRBV7-2 and TRBJ2-3, reads GAGVSQSPSNKVTEKGKDVELRCDPISGHTALYWYRQSLGQGLEFLIYFQGNSAPDKSGLPSDRFSAERTGGSVSTLTIQRTQQEDSAVYLCASSRRQGADTQYFGPGTRLTVL.

With respect to this clone: The sample has other DNA sequences that encode this CDR3 too. The J gene is TRBJ2-2, the V gene TRBV18; 8 nucleotides align to TRBD1. Trimming took 6 bases from V and 1 from J; bases not matched to a gene: 4. There are 15 residues in the CDR3. Germline values: CDR1 KGHSH, CDR2 LQKENI. CDR3 DNA: TGTGCCAGCTCGCTGGGACAGGAGAACACCGGGGAGCTGTTTTTT. It yields the protein CASSLGQENTGELFF.

The count of this clone is one. The CDR3 sequence: CASRTSGIYEQYF. CDR3 nucleotide sequence: TGTGCCAGTAGGACTAGCGGGATTTACGAGCAGTACTTC. This chain uses TRBV28 with TRBJ2-7, with 12 bases lining up with TRBD2. The CDR3 runs to 13 residues. Trimming at V came to 9 bases and at J to 4 bases, leaving 4 bases not matched to a gene. CDR1 and CDR2 (germline): MDHEN, SYDVKM.